This entry describes one TCR beta chain. This specimen belongs to a study of blood T cell repertoires in COVID-19. This table comes from immunoSEQ multiplex PCR, and its TCRdb copy is limited to in-frame clones, with some not included. The data contain 30,000 to 50,000 clones, roughly 77% of them singletons. Germline CDR1 is SQVTM and CDR2 is ANQGSEA. Trimming removed 2 bases at V and 2 bases at J, with 19 bases between. The CDR3 consists of 16 residues. The chain links TRBV29-1 to TRBJ2-7, with D perhaps TRBD1 (7 bases). The specimen was peripheral blood. The clonotype comes from a man aged 80 or over with active or convalescent COVID-19. The CDR3 spells CSVELQRQGGTYEQYF. The CDR3 DNA reads as TGCAGCGTTGAACTACAGAGGCAGGGGGGAACCTACGAGCAGTACTTC.